The 27 T cell receptor beta chains given below trace back to one sample, sequenced in a study of shared clonotypes between healthy human individuals. Libraries were prepared by immunoSEQ multiplex PCR; TCRdb keeps only in-frame clonotypes and omits some of them. The table shows about 450,000 clones, with around 79% occurring only once. The material sequenced was PBMCs. The receptors shown here come from a woman aged 40 to 50 in good health. Some clones in this sample may be carry-over from other donors' samples.

This sequence joins TRBV18 and TRBJ2-5; perhaps TRBD2 as D (6 bases). The V and J ends lost 1 base and 13 bases respectively, with 16 bases between them. The CDR3 sequence is 13 residues long. Germline values: CDR1 KGHSH, CDR2 LQKENI. CDR3 region: CASSPLPGGSPYF. CDR3 DNA: TGTGCCAGCTCACCACTTCCCGGAGGGTCCCCGTACTTC. The full variable domain, completed using reference TRBV18 and TRBJ2-5, is NAGVMQNPRHLVRRRGQEARLRCSPMKGHSHVYWYRQLPEEGLKFMVYLQKENIIDESGMPKERFSAEFPKEGPSILRIQQVVRGDSAAYFCASSPLPGGSPYFGPGTRLLVL.

This clone is a singleton in its sample. This may be a read error, as it is one base from a much larger clone. This chain joins TRBV28 and TRBJ2-7; no clear D. Per the germline V gene, CDR1 is MDHEN and CDR2 is SYDVKM. Trimming pared 4 bases from V and 2 bases from J, leaving 9 bases between. This CDR3 has 13 amino acids. CDR3 loop: CASSSLSPYEQYF. The CDR3 DNA is TGTGCCAGCAGTTCTCTGAGCCCCTACGAGCAGTACTTC.

The rearrangement joins TRBV29-1 to TRBJ2-1, with 7 positions matching TRBD2. The CDR3 is 13 amino acids. Unmatched junction bases numbered 3, after V lost 7 bases and J lost 0 bases. CDR1 SQVTM and CDR2 ANQGSEA come from the germline V gene. This chain's CDR3 is CSACGSSYNEQFF. The CDR3 nucleotides are TGCAGCGCTTGCGGGAGCTCCTACAATGAGCAGTTCTTC.

V gene TRBV19 combines with J gene TRBJ1-2; 8 positions match TRBD1. The junction had 3 bases not matched to a gene; V was cut back by 3 bases and J by 3 bases. This CDR3 region has 14 residues. Germline CDR1 and CDR2: LNHDA and SQIVND (reference sequence). The CDR3 region has the DNA TGTGCCAGTAGTATCAGACAGGGGTACTATGGCTACACCTTC. Protein product: CASSIRQGYYGYTF.

The genes are TRBV18 and TRBJ2-2; D perhaps matches TRBD1 (6 bases). V was shortened by 3 bases and J by 3 bases, with 11 bases between the two germline ends. There are 15 residues in the CDR3. In germline, CDR1 is KGHSH, CDR2 LQKENI. CDR3 protein: CASSPTSGDTGELFF. The DNA for the CDR3 is TGTGCCAGCTCACCCACATCAGGGGACACCGGGGAGCTGTTTTTT.

This clone was detected only a few times. The gene calls are TRBV11-3 and TRBJ2-1; 13 nucleotides align to TRBD2. CDR1 is SGHNT and CDR2 is YENEEA in the germline V gene. This CDR3 has 16 residues. V was pared by 5 bases and J by 8 bases, with 9 bases of the junction left unmatched. The CDR3 sequence: CASSAPGTSGTYEQFF. The DNA of the CDR3 is TGTGCCAGCAGCGCCCCCGGGACTAGCGGGACCTATGAGCAGTTCTTC.

The V call is TRBV29-1, the J call TRBJ2-2; no firm D call. The ends were cut back, 0 bases at V and 1 base at J, with 9 bases in the middle. Per the germline V gene, CDR1 is SQVTM and CDR2 is ANQGSEA. CDR3 length: 15 residues. In DNA form, the CDR3 reads TGCAGCGTTGAAGAGGGTACCAGGAACACCGGGGAGCTGTTTTTT. It is translated as CSVEEGTRNTGELFF.

This sequence joins TRBV5-1 and TRBJ1-3; D is ambiguous. V lost 2 bases to trimming and J lost 0 bases, with 9 bases between them. Germline V gene sequence: CDR1 SGHRS, CDR2 YFSETQ. The CDR3 extends over 15 amino acids. This chain's CDR3 is CASSFSAGSGNTIYF. CDR3 nucleotide sequence: TGCGCCAGCAGCTTTTCCGCGGGCTCTGGAAACACCATATATTTT.

The rearrangement links TRBV29-1 to TRBJ2-2, with unresolved D. The CDR3 covers 13 residues. The germline V gene encodes CDR1 SQVTM and CDR2 ANQGSEA. The V end was cut by 4 bases, the J end by 0 bases, with 6 bases between. The CDR3 here is CSVGRPNTGELFF. The CDR3 region has the DNA TGCAGCGTTGGGAGACCGAACACCGGGGAGCTGTTTTTT.

V and J are TRBV7-2 and TRBJ2-7; D tentatively fits TRBD1 or TRBD2 (5 bases each). V was trimmed by 0 bases and J by 5 bases, leaving 8 bases between them. This CDR3 region has 13 residues. Germline lookup yields CDR1 SGHTA and CDR2 FQGNSA. CDR3: CASSLAWGNEQYF. The CDR3 region has the DNA TGTGCCAGCAGCTTAGCTTGGGGGAACGAGCAGTACTTC.

V is TRBV30 and J is TRBJ2-7; D is unclear. Germline lookup yields CDR1 GTSNPN and CDR2 SVGIG (reference sequence). Trimming removed 4 bases from V and 2 bases from J, with 15 bases in between. The CDR3 is 14 residues long. CDR3 coding DNA: TGTGCCTGGAAGATCGCTTCTGACCCCTACGAGCAGTACTTC. The encoded protein is CAWKIASDPYEQYF.

This clone was detected a few times. The chain employs TRBV28 and TRBJ1-2, with 8 bases fitting TRBD1. The CDR3 has 14 amino acids. The germline V gene encodes CDR1 MDHEN and CDR2 SYDVKM. After removal of 1 base from V and 8 bases from J, the junction contained 6 bases not matched to a gene. The CDR3 bases are TGTGCCAGCAGTTTATTAACAGGGGGGTACGGCTACACCTTC. Translated: CASSLLTGGYGYTF.

This clone showed up just a few times. The chain joins TRBV19 to TRBJ2-7; D is perhaps TRBD1 (6 bases). This CDR3 contains 17 residues. Trimming removed 10 bases from V and 7 bases from J, with 32 bases in between. Germline-derived CDR1 and CDR2 are LNHDA and SQIVND (reference sequence). CDR3 nucleotide sequence: TGTGCCACCAAGGTGTCGACAGGTGGTTGGGGCATAGGGGAGCAGTACTTC. Translated, it gives CATKVSTGGWGIGEQYF. The full variable domain, completed using reference TRBV19 and TRBJ2-7, is DGGITQSPKYLFRKEGQNVTLSCEQNLNHDAMYWYRQDPGQGLRLIYYSQIVNDFQKGDIAEGYSVSREKKESFPLTVTSAQKNPTAFYLCATKVSTGGWGIGEQYFGPGTRLTVT.

The chain couples TRBV7-2 to TRBJ2-7; D might be TRBD1 (6 bases). The germline V and J ends were trimmed by 0 bases and 2 bases, with 11 bases remaining between them. The CDR3 is made up of 15 amino acids. CDR1 and CDR2 from the germline V gene are SGHTA and FQGNSA. This chain's CDR3 is CASSLAGGQTYEQYF. The CDR3 region has the DNA TGTGCCAGCAGCTTAGCGGGCGGACAGACCTACGAGCAGTACTTC.

This chain connects TRBV28 to TRBJ2-3; D remains unclear. V lost 3 bases, J lost 2 bases, and 12 bases lay in between. The germline V gene encodes CDR1 MDHEN and CDR2 SYDVKM. There are 15 residues in the CDR3. The CDR3 nucleotides are TGTGCCAGCAGTTTGGCTCCTTACCCCACAGATACGCAGTATTTT. This gives the protein CASSLAPYPTDTQYF.

The V gene is TRBV6-4, the J gene TRBJ2-1; 13 nucleotides align to TRBD2. Per germline, CDR1 MRHNA and CDR2 SNTAGT. The length of the CDR3 is 15 residues. The junction had 6 bases not matched to a gene; V was cut back by 4 bases and J by 9 bases. CDR3 bases: TGTGCCAGCAGTGGGACTAGCGGGAGACTAGTTGAGCAGTTCTTC. Protein product: CASSGTSGRLVEQFF.

This chain uses TRBV28 with TRBJ2-7; 11 bases align to TRBD1. CDR3 length: 17 amino acids. V lost 6 bases to trimming and J lost 6 bases; unmatched junction nucleotides: 16. The germline gives CDR1 MDHEN, CDR2 SYDVKM. CDR3: CASSEYTNRDRGFEQYF. Here the CDR3 DNA reads TGTGCCAGCAGCGAATACACGAACCGGGACAGGGGGTTCGAGCAGTACTTC.

The V gene is TRBV6-1, the J gene TRBJ2-1, with 11 bases matching TRBD1. The CDR3 covers 15 residues. V was pared by 6 bases and J by 8 bases, with 9 bases of the junction left unmatched. Germline V gene lookup returns CDR1 MNHNS and CDR2 SASEGT. CDR3 DNA sequence: TGTGCCAGCAGCCATCCGGGACAGGGGGTTCATGAGCAGTTCTTC. This sequence encodes CASSHPGQGVHEQFF.

V usage is TRBV30 and J usage is TRBJ2-7; 9 positions match TRBD1. This CDR3 has 13 amino acids. V gave up 2 bases and J gave up 3 bases; unmatched junction bases: 2. CDR1 GTSNPN and CDR2 SVGIG come from the germline V gene (reference sequence). In DNA form, the CDR3 reads TGTGCCTGGAGTCGGGACAGGGTCTACGAGCAGTACTTC. It translates to CAWSRDRVYEQYF. Full variable domain (outside the CDR3, taken from reference TRBV30 and TRBJ2-7): SQTIHQWPATLVQPVGSPLSLECTVEGTSNPNLYWYRQAAGRGLQLLFYSVGIGQISSEVPQNLSASRPQDRQFILSSKKLLLSDSGFYLCAWSRDRVYEQYFGPGTRLTVT.

This chain joins TRBV28 and TRBJ2-7; perhaps TRBD1 as D (6 bases). Trimming took off 2 bases at V and 7 bases at J, with 18 bases between the two ends. CDR3 size: 15 residues. The V gene's germline CDR1 is MDHEN and CDR2 SYDVKM. CDR3 residues: CASSLTGTWRKEQYF. Written as DNA, the CDR3 is TGTGCCAGCAGTTTAACCGGGACATGGAGAAAGGAGCAGTACTTC.

The rearrangement links TRBV28 to TRBJ1-2; D not certain. Trimming left V 6 bases short and J 8 bases short, with 19 bases between. Germline loops: CDR1 MDHEN, CDR2 SYDVKM. This CDR3 is built from 14 residues. The CDR3, as DNA: TGTGCCAGCAGCGCCCCAACTGAAGTGGGCGGCTACACCTTC. Amino acids: CASSAPTEVGGYTF.

The chain uses TRBV29-1 and TRBJ2-7; TRBD2 aligns across 8 bases. This CDR3 has 13 residues. J lost 4 bases, V lost 4 bases, and 6 bases had no gene match. Germline V gene data show CDR1 as SQVTM and CDR2 as ANQGSEA. The CDR3 spells CSVVLAGGYEQYF. In nucleotides, the CDR3 is TGCAGCGTTGTACTTGCGGGAGGATACGAGCAGTACTTC.

V is TRBV7-2 and J is TRBJ2-5; 9 bases are shared with TRBD1. The junction had 6 bases not matched to a gene; V was cut back by 5 bases and J by 2 bases. Per germline, CDR1 SGHTA and CDR2 FQGNSA. The CDR3 has 15 amino acids. CDR3 region: CASSPGTGRQETQYF. The CDR3 bases are TGTGCCAGCAGCCCAGGGACAGGGAGACAAGAGACCCAGTACTTC.

The CDR3 DNA reads as TGCGCCAGCAGCCAGCTCGAAGAGACCCAGTACTTC. Protein sequence: CASSQLEETQYF. The chain carries TRBV4-1 and TRBJ2-5; no firm D call. Per germline, CDR1 MGHRA and CDR2 YSYEKL. V shed 3 bases and J shed 3 bases, with 5 bases lying between them. This CDR3 comprises 12 residues.

The chain links TRBV28 to TRBJ2-7, with TRBD2 identical over 10 bases. The CDR3 has 15 residues. The junction had 6 bases not matched to a gene; V was cut back by 5 bases and J by 2 bases. Germline CDR1 and CDR2: MDHEN and SYDVKM. The CDR3 loop is CASSPSGRFPYEQYF. In DNA, the CDR3 is TGTGCCAGCAGTCCTAGCGGGAGATTCCCCTACGAGCAGTACTTC.

This rearrangement joins TRBV2 to TRBJ2-5; D is uncertain. Germline CDR1 is SNHLY and CDR2 is FYNNEI. CDR3 length: 12 amino acids. The V end lost 6 bases, the J end lost 1 base, and 6 bases lay between the germline ends. The CDR3 DNA reads as TGTGCCAGCAGCTACAGCCAAGAGACCCAGTACTTC. Protein: CASSYSQETQYF.

The gene calls are TRBV7-8 and TRBJ2-3, with 11 positions matching TRBD1. This CDR3 region has 15 residues. The trim removed 4 bases at V and 8 bases at J, leaving 8 bases unmatched. Germline V gene lookup returns CDR1 SGHVS and CDR2 FQNEAQ. The CDR3 DNA sequence: TGTGCCAGCAGCTCGGGACAGGGGGTTGGTCGTACGCAGTATTTT. Protein product: CASSSGQGVGRTQYF.